These 22 T cell receptor beta chains originate from one sample sequenced in a study of cytomegalovirus exposure and HLA in healthy donors listed by TCRdb under 2017. The library was made by the immunoSEQ multiplex PCR assay. For the multiplex PCR, a mixture combining 60 forward primers for TCR Vbeta segments and 13 reverse primers for TCR Jbeta segments was used. Entries here come from immuneACCESS through TCRdb and include only in-frame sequences with V and J called. Some clones fail to appear in such tables; in the studies checked, an unresolved V gene covers under half of the shortfall, and the cause of the remainder is unknown. This sample holds 150,000 to 200,000 clones; about 65% were observed only once. The ten most abundant clones make up approximately 6.9% of the sample. The sequencing input was PBMCs. These receptors originate from a man aged 35 to 55 in good health and CMV-seropositive.

This clone has a single count. This chain links TRBV30 with TRBJ2-3; no clear D. The CDR3 has 12 residues. The V end was cut by 4 bases, the J end by 4 bases, with 9 bases between. Germline-derived CDR1 and CDR2 are GTSNPN and SVGIG (reference sequence). The CDR3 sequence: CAWNEASDTQYF. The CDR3 DNA reads TGTGCCTGGAACGAGGCCTCAGATACGCAGTATTTT. The variable domain in full, with the rest retrieved from reference TRBV30 and TRBJ2-3, is SQTIHQWPATLVQPVGSPLSLECTVEGTSNPNLYWYRQAAGRGLQLLFYSVGIGQISSEVPQNLSASRPQDRQFILSSKKLLLSDSGFYLCAWNEASDTQYFGPGTRLTVL.

J is TRBJ1-6 and V is TRBV5-6, with D unclear. CDR3 length equals 14 residues. Trimming stripped 1 base from V and 8 bases from J, with 10 bases between. The germline CDR1 and CDR2 sequences are SGHDT and YYEEEE. Here the CDR3 reads CASSLPHRDSPLHF. The CDR3 DNA reads TGTGCCAGCAGCTTGCCCCACCGGGATTCACCCCTCCACTTT. The whole variable domain, remainder taken from reference TRBV5-6 and TRBJ1-6, is DAGVTQSPTHLIKTRGQQVTLRCSPKSGHDTVSWYQQALGQGPQFIFQYYEEEERQRGNFPDRFSGHQFPNYSSELNVNALLLGDSALYLCASSLPHRDSPLHFGNGTRLTVT.

This clone was found once. This chain links TRBV5-1 with TRBJ2-3; TRBD2 matches 15 bases. The germline gives CDR1 SGHRS, CDR2 YFSETQ. CDR3 length: 16 residues. V lost 2 bases to trimming and J lost 4 bases; unmatched junction nucleotides: 2. CDR3 bases: TGCGCCAGCAGCTTACGGACTAGCGGGGGGGCAGATACGCAGTATTTT. It encodes CASSLRTSGGADTQYF.

The chain uses TRBV11-3 and TRBJ2-1; 9 positions agree with TRBD2. The CDR3 runs to 16 residues. After removal of 4 bases from V and 7 bases from J, the junction contained 11 bases not matched to a gene. From germline, CDR1 is SGHNT and CDR2 YENEEA. The CDR3 spells CASSSQAGGLRNEQFF. CDR3 in DNA: TGTGCCAGCAGCTCCCAGGCGGGGGGGCTGAGAAATGAGCAGTTCTTC. Based on the CDR3 plus reference TRBV11-3 and TRBJ2-1, the full variable domain is EAGVVQSPRYKIIEKKQPVAFWCNPISGHNTLYWYLQNLGQGPELLIRYENEEAVDDSQLPKDRFSAERLKGVDSTLKIQPAELGDSAVYLCASSSQAGGLRNEQFFGPGTRLTVL.

The V gene is TRBV6-4, the J gene TRBJ2-2, with 10 bases matching TRBD2. With 7 bases clipped from V and 4 bases from J, the junction kept 21 bases outside the gene matches. The CDR3 is 20 amino acids. CDR1 and CDR2 from the germline V gene are MRHNA and SNTAGT. The CDR3 region is CASTPSPLAGPVGFTGELFF. CDR3 DNA sequence: TGTGCCAGCACCCCCTCCCCACTAGCGGGACCCGTGGGATTCACCGGGGAGCTGTTTTTT.

Here the CDR3 reads CASSLVSSGGTGELFF. The DNA of the CDR3 is TGTGCCAGCAGCTTAGTCTCCTCAGGGGGCACCGGGGAGCTGTTTTTT. The gene calls are TRBV7-2 and TRBJ2-2, with 7 bases matching TRBD1. The CDR3 consists of 16 residues. V gave up 1 base and J gave up 4 bases; unmatched junction bases: 6. CDR1 is SGHTA, CDR2 FQGNSA, per germline.

The chain links TRBV7-2 to TRBJ2-3; D possibly corresponds to TRBD1 (6 bases). The CDR3 length is 16 residues. Trimming took 5 bases from V and 6 from J, leaving 21 bases between them. Germline V gene sequence: CDR1 SGHTA, CDR2 FQGNSA. This CDR3 is CASSPTFGGGGDTQYF. The CDR3 DNA is TGTGCCAGCAGCCCCACCTTTGGGGGCGGTGGCGATACGCAGTATTTT.

The chain uses TRBV19 and TRBJ2-1; 8 nucleotides line up with TRBD2. Germline-derived CDR1 and CDR2 are LNHDA and SQIVND (reference sequence). The CDR3 has 13 amino acids. The trim removed 5 bases at V and 9 bases at J, leaving 6 bases unmatched. The CDR3 DNA reads as TGTGCCAGTAGTGATGTAGCGGGGCTTGAGCAGTTCTTC. The encoded protein is CASSDVAGLEQFF.

V is TRBV9 and J is TRBJ2-2; no firm D call. CDR3 length equals 16 residues. Trimming left V 0 bases short and J 1 base short, with 10 bases between. Germline values: CDR1 SGDLS, CDR2 YYNGEE. The CDR3: CASSVGSRVNTGELFF. In nucleotides, the CDR3 is TGTGCCAGCAGCGTAGGGTCCCGGGTGAACACCGGGGAGCTGTTTTTT.

This sequence joins TRBV4-3 and TRBJ2-1; 9 nucleotides match TRBD2. Germline CDR1 LGHNA, CDR2 YSLEER. Trimming took 4 bases from V and 7 from J; bases not matched to a gene: 5. This CDR3 contains 14 residues. Written as DNA, the CDR3 is TGCGCCAGCAGCCCCGAGACTAGCGGTAATGAGCAGTTCTTC. Amino acid sequence: CASSPETSGNEQFF.

This chain's CDR3 is CASSIRKQGNYGYTF. DNA of the CDR3: TGTGCCAGTAGTATAAGGAAGCAGGGGAACTATGGCTACACCTTC. V and J are TRBV19 and TRBJ1-2; a weak D match, TRBD1 (6 bases). CDR3 length: 15 residues. The V end was cut by 2 bases, the J end by 2 bases, with 12 bases between. The V gene's germline CDR1 is LNHDA and CDR2 SQIVND (reference sequence).

The gene calls are TRBV4-1 and TRBJ1-6; TRBD1 is a possible D gene (6 bases). The V and J ends lost 3 bases and 6 bases respectively, with 18 bases between them. Germline V CDR1 and CDR2: MGHRA, YSYEKL. This CDR3 has 17 residues. Here the CDR3 reads CASSQGRAGAGNSPLHF. DNA of the CDR3: TGCGCCAGCAGCCAGGGCCGGGCAGGGGCTGGTAATTCACCCCTCCACTTT.

The chain is built from TRBV5-6 and TRBJ1-6; weak D call: TRBD1 (5 bases). V shed 4 bases and J shed 0 bases, with 14 bases lying between them. Germline V gene sequence: CDR1 SGHDT, CDR2 YYEEEE. The CDR3 sequence is 17 residues long. CDR3 amino acids: CASSRLTASSYNSPLHF. The DNA of the CDR3 is TGTGCCAGCAGCCGTCTGACAGCGAGCTCCTATAATTCACCCCTCCACTTT.

This clone was detected only a few times. V and J are TRBV6-4 and TRBJ1-4; a weak D match, TRBD1 (5 bases). This CDR3 is built from 15 residues. Between the trimmed V and J ends, which lost 6 bases and 6 bases, there was a span of 17 bases. Per germline, CDR1 MRHNA and CDR2 SNTAGT. The CDR3 is CASRLGGSPDEKLFF. CDR3 nucleotide sequence: TGTGCCAGCAGACTGGGGGGGAGTCCGGATGAAAAACTGTTTTTT.

The chain links TRBV9 to TRBJ2-3; tentative D call: TRBD2 (6 bases). The CDR3 spans 17 residues. Germline V CDR1 and CDR2: SGDLS, YYNGEE. The V gene lost 0 bases and the J gene lost 6 bases, with 20 bases spanning the gap. As DNA, the CDR3 is TGTGCCAGCAGCGTAGCCCCCTCCCTAAGGCTAGCGGATACGCAGTATTTT. Encoded protein: CASSVAPSLRLADTQYF.

This clone was recorded once. The chain links TRBV9 to TRBJ2-3; 14 nucleotides align to TRBD2. The CDR3 consists of 21 residues. CDR1 SGDLS and CDR2 YYNGEE come from the germline V gene. The junction had 18 bases not matched to a gene; V was cut back by 4 bases and J by 2 bases. The chain's CDR3 is CASSTQGRGTSGGMVTDTQYF. The CDR3 nucleotides are TGTGCCAGCAGCACCCAGGGTCGGGGGACTAGCGGGGGTATGGTCACAGATACGCAGTATTTT. Filled out from reference TRBV9 and TRBJ2-3, the complete variable domain reads DSGVTQTPKHLITATGQRVTLRCSPRSGDLSVYWYQQSLDQGLQFLIQYYNGEERAKGNILERFSAQQFPDLHSELNLSSLELGDSALYFCASSTQGRGTSGGMVTDTQYFGPGTRLTVL.

The chain combines TRBV7-9 with TRBJ2-6; possibly TRBD1 for D (5 bases). V was cut by 5 bases and J by 0 bases, with 8 bases left in between. This CDR3 region has 15 residues. Germline values: CDR1 SEHNR, CDR2 FQNEAQ (reference sequence). CDR3 nucleotides: TGTGCCAGCAGCGCACAGGCCTCTGGGGCCAACGTCCTGACTTTC. This gives the protein CASSAQASGANVLTF.

There are a few counts of this clone. The rearrangement uses TRBV2 and TRBJ2-6; TRBD1 matches 8 bases. The germline CDR1 and CDR2 sequences are SNHLY and FYNNEI. The V segment lost 11 bases and the J segment 0 bases; nucleotides outside the gene matches: 9. The CDR3 contains 16 residues. The CDR3 DNA reads as TGTGCCGGCGGACAGGGTTGGAGCTCTGGGGCCAACGTCCTGACTTTC. Protein: CAGGQGWSSGANVLTF.

Notes on this clone: Germline and junction disagree at one end, which may indicate a read error. V and J are TRBV30 and TRBJ2-7; TRBD1 agrees at 8 bases. CDR1 and CDR2 from the germline V gene are GTSNPN and SVGIG (reference sequence). CDR3 length: 12 amino acids. CDR3 DNA sequence: TGTGCCTGGAGTCCCCGTGACAGGGGATTATCCTTC. The encoded protein is CAWSPRDRGLSF.

This clone was counted between two and nine times. The chain uses TRBV7-8 and TRBJ1-2; D gene unclear. This CDR3 region has 14 residues. Germline loops: CDR1 SGHVS, CDR2 FQNEAQ. Deletions cut 6 bases from V and 5 bases from J, with 16 bases between. The CDR3 sequence: CASSPRPLVYGYTF. The CDR3 region has the DNA TGTGCCAGCAGTCCAAGGCCGCTAGTTTATGGCTACACCTTC.

In its sample, this clone was seen a few times. This sequence joins TRBV11-2 and TRBJ1-6; D unclear. V was trimmed by 2 bases and J by 1 base, leaving 9 bases between them. Per the germline V gene, CDR1 is SGHAT and CDR2 is FQNNGV. The CDR3 sequence is 16 residues long. As DNA, the CDR3 is TGTGCCAGCAGCTTACTTTCAGGATCCTATAATTCACCCCTCCACTTT. This translates into CASSLLSGSYNSPLHF.

The V and J genes are TRBV6-5 and TRBJ1-6, with a tentative D call TRBD1 (5 bases). V lost 2 bases and J 6 bases, leaving 14 bases between the germline ends. CDR3 length equals 16 residues. Germline values: CDR1 MNHEY, CDR2 SVGAGI. CDR3 region: CASSYAGPEGNSPLHF. The DNA for the CDR3 is TGTGCCAGCAGTTACGCGGGGCCGGAAGGTAATTCACCCCTCCACTTT.